These 14 T cell receptor beta chains were sequenced from one sample in a study of CD8+CD57+ T cells in acquired aplastic anemia. Individuals selected for sequencing had exhibited CD8+CD57+ cell expansion on flow cytometry. Profiling that covered TCR beta VDJ and CDR3 relied on genomic DNA as its template. TCRdb reprocessed the reads with MiXCR, giving one entry per CDR3 protein. The data hold fewer than 250,000 distinct CDR3 sequences, with around 43% observed a single time. Sequencing input: sorted CD4+, CD8+, or CD8+CD57+ T cells (not recorded which) from PBMCs. Receptors were obtained from a human donor with aplastic anemia.

On this clonotype itself: This clone may be a read error of a much larger clone one base away. The chain has TRBV10-3 and TRBJ1-1; D is possibly TRBD1 (5 bases). The CDR3 sequence is 13 residues long. From germline, CDR1 is ENHRY and CDR2 SYGVKD. V shed 4 bases and J shed 7 bases, with 13 bases lying between them. This CDR3 is CAISGQSRSEAFF. The CDR3 DNA is TGTGCCATCAGTGGACAGTCCAGAAGTGAAGCTTTCTTT.

The V and J genes are TRBV27 and TRBJ2-2; D not resolved. Per the germline V gene, CDR1 is MNHEY and CDR2 is SMNVEV (reference sequence). Trimming left V 5 bases short and J 6 bases short, with 10 bases between. CDR3 size: 13 residues. The CDR3 loop is CASSPTGPGELFF. The CDR3 bases are TGTGCCAGCAGTCCAACCGGGCCCGGGGAGCTGTTTTTT.

In its sample, this clonotype was seen many times. The V call is TRBV20-1, the J call TRBJ2-7; 7 nucleotides match TRBD1. This CDR3 spans 13 amino acids. The germline V gene encodes CDR1 DFQATT and CDR2 SNEGSKA (reference sequence). The J segment lost 9 bases and the V segment lost 0 bases, leaving 8 bases of the junction unmatched. The CDR3 DNA sequence: TGCAGTGCTAGAGACCGACAGGGATATAGGCAGTACTTC. Protein sequence: CSARDRQGYRQYF.

The chain combines TRBV5-6 with TRBJ1-1; D may be TRBD1 (6 bases). Germline CDR1 and CDR2: SGHDT and YYEEEE. The CDR3 covers 15 residues. Trimming removed 7 bases at V and 4 bases at J, with 20 bases between. DNA of the CDR3: TGTGCCAGCCTTTACGGGGGGCGCGGGGGCACTGAAGCTTTCTTT. Protein product: CASLYGGRGGTEAFF.

The rearrangement links TRBV13 to TRBJ2-2; either TRBD1 or TRBD2 may fit D (8 bases each). CDR3 length: 14 amino acids. Trimming cost V 11 bases and J 6 bases, with 19 bases left between them. The germline V gene has CDR1 PRHDT and CDR2 FYEKMQ (reference sequence). The CDR3 DNA follows: TGTGCCTGGAGCAGGGGGCGGGGGGCCGGGGAGCTGTTTTTT. It encodes CAWSRGRGAGELFF.

The V gene is TRBV20-1, the J gene TRBJ1-6; a weak D match, TRBD1 (5 bases). The CDR3 contains 13 residues. CDR1 and CDR2 (germline): DFQATT, SNEGSKA (reference sequence). V lost 3 bases to trimming and J lost 2 bases, with 5 bases between them. CDR3 loop: CSASRAYNSPLHF. The CDR3 nucleotides are TGCAGTGCTAGCAGGGCCTATAATTCACCCCTCCACTTT.

This sequence joins TRBV4-1 and TRBJ1-5, with no clear D. V was trimmed by 0 bases and J by 4 bases, leaving 10 bases between them. The CDR3 is 15 residues long. Germline loops: CDR1 MGHRA, CDR2 YSYEKL. The CDR3 DNA is TGCGCCAGCAGCCAAGACGTATCCGGGAATCAGCCCCAGCATTTT. Protein: CASSQDVSGNQPQHF.

The count of this clonotype is one. Without the conserved terminal phenylalanine or tryptophan, this CDR3 likely stems from a read error. It is unclear where the CDR3 begins or ends on the DNA, so no DNA is shown, and the CDR3 is as TCRdb lists it. The chain recombines TRBV19 with TRBJ1-1. Germline CDR1 reads LNHDA; CDR2 reads SQIVND (reference sequence). Both ends counted, the CDR3 spans 13 residues. CDR3 protein: CASSIVAGTEASL.

This clonotype was detected ten times or more. This sequence joins TRBV15 and TRBJ2-5; D is ambiguous. Trimming cost V 0 bases and J 5 bases, with 10 bases left between them. Germline CDR1 is LNHNV and CDR2 is YYDKDF (reference sequence). The CDR3 runs to 14 residues. The CDR3 protein is CATSRESVRETQYF. For the CDR3, the DNA is TGTGCCACCAGCAGAGAATCCGTACGGGAGACCCAGTACTTC.

The chain is built from TRBV7-9 and TRBJ2-7, with 7 bases matching TRBD1. The CDR3 loop spans 14 amino acids. V shed 4 bases, J shed 2 bases, and the junction held 5 bases outside the gene matches. Germline V gene sequence: CDR1 SEHNR, CDR2 FQNEAQ (reference sequence). CDR3 protein: CASSWGQGAYEQYF. The DNA for the CDR3 is TGTGCCAGCAGCTGGGGGCAGGGGGCCTACGAGCAGTACTTC.

This clonotype was recorded a few times. This rearrangement joins TRBV27 to TRBJ2-7; 9 bases agree with TRBD2. CDR3 length equals 16 residues. Per the germline V gene, CDR1 is MNHEY and CDR2 is SMNVEV (reference sequence). Trimming at V came to 0 bases and at J to 4 bases, leaving 7 bases not matched to a gene. The CDR3: CASSLSAGGWRYEQYF. In DNA, the CDR3 is TGTGCCAGCAGTTTATCAGCGGGGGGCTGGAGATACGAGCAGTACTTC.

This clonotype was counted between two and nine times. J is TRBJ2-7 and V is TRBV6-2 or TRBV6-3; D perhaps matches TRBD1 (5 bases). V was shortened by 2 bases and J by 3 bases, with 17 bases between the two germline ends. The CDR3 loop spans 16 amino acids. Germline CDR1 is MNHEY and CDR2 is SVGEGT. CDR3 nucleotide sequence: TGTGCCAGCAGTTACGGCGTAGGGGTTTCGGACTACGAGCAGTACTTC. Translated: CASSYGVGVSDYEQYF.

The J gene is TRBJ2-3, the V gene TRBV7-9; 9 positions match TRBD2. Germline trimming cut 5 bases from V and 11 bases from J; bases unmatched to any gene: 20. The CDR3 length is 17 residues. Germline CDR1 is SEHNR and CDR2 is FQNEAQ (reference sequence). The CDR3 reads CASSDSFPAGGYNEQYF. DNA for the CDR3: TGTGCCAGCAGCGATAGCTTTCCAGCGGGAGGCTACAATGAGCAGTATTTT.

This clonotype has ten or more counts. This sequence joins TRBV7-9 and TRBJ2-7; 8 nucleotides line up with TRBD1. The germline CDR1 and CDR2 sequences are SEHNR and FQNEAQ (reference sequence). Unmatched junction bases numbered 7, after V lost 5 bases and J lost 7 bases. There are 13 residues in the CDR3. This CDR3 is CASSAGTGQEQYF. CDR3 DNA sequence: TGTGCCAGCAGCGCCGGGACAGGCCAAGAGCAGTACTTC.